The entry that follows covers one T cell receptor beta chain sequence. The data stem from a study of T cell responses to AZD1222 COVID-19 vaccine. The CDR3 spans 14 residues. CDR1 KGHSH and CDR2 LQKENI come from the germline V gene. Germline trimming cut 0 bases from V and 6 bases from J; bases unmatched to any gene: 3. Using immunoSEQ multiplex PCR, the repertoire was profiled, and TCRdb retains in-frame clones only, with some absent. The table records approximately 140,000 clones, over 85% of them present only once. This receptor was identified in an adult in good health. The chain links TRBV18 to TRBJ2-7; 9 bases fit TRBD1. The starting material was peripheral blood, obtained on day 0 of AZD1222 vaccination. The CDR3 here is CASSPPGQGFEQYF. In nucleotides, the CDR3 is TGTGCCAGCTCACCACCGGGACAGGGATTCGAGCAGTACTTC. The variable domain in full, completed from reference TRBV18 and TRBJ2-7, reads NAGVMQNPRHLVRRRGQEARLRCSPMKGHSHVYWYRQLPEEGLKFMVYLQKENIIDESGMPKERFSAEFPKEGPSILRIQQVVRGDSAAYFCASSPPGQGFEQYFGPGTRLTVT.